A single sample is the source of the 21 T cell receptor beta chains below, sequenced in a study of blood T cell repertoires in COVID-19. The table came from immunoSEQ multiplex PCR; TCRdb's copy has only in-frame clones and leaves some out. The data contain around 68,000 clones, more than 75% of them seen just once; the ten biggest clones take up less than 2%. Source material: peripheral blood. All receptors derive from a human donor in a cohort sampled during active COVID-19.

The rearrangement uses TRBV27 and TRBJ2-7, with a tentative D call TRBD1 (6 bases). V was shortened by 3 bases and J by 4 bases, with 13 bases between the two germline ends. The V gene's germline CDR1 is MNHEY and CDR2 SMNVEV (reference sequence). The CDR3 runs 14 residues. The CDR3 DNA reads as TGTGCCAGCAGTTTCGGGCAGGGGAATTACGAGCAGTACTTC. It encodes CASSFGQGNYEQYF.

This rearrangement joins TRBV7-2 to TRBJ1-6; D remains ambiguous. Germline V gene lookup returns CDR1 SGHTA and CDR2 FQGNSA. CDR3 length equals 16 residues. Trimming took 3 bases from V and 7 from J, leaving 16 bases between them. CDR3 in amino acids: CASSLSSSLSNSPLHF. CDR3 in DNA: TGTGCCAGCAGCTTGTCCTCTTCACTATCAAATTCACCCCTCCACTTT.

This clone was seen more than once but under ten times. J is TRBJ1-5 and V is TRBV19, with 7 bases aligning to TRBD1. The CDR3 has 15 amino acids. Germline V gives CDR1 LNHDA, CDR2 SQIVND (reference sequence). The trim removed 5 bases at V and 2 bases at J, leaving 6 bases unmatched. The CDR3: CASSSRTGGNQPQHF. The DNA of the CDR3 is TGTGCCAGTAGTTCCCGGACAGGCGGCAATCAGCCCCAGCATTTT.

This sequence joins TRBV5-6 and TRBJ1-5, with TRBD1 as a possible D gene (6 bases). The CDR3 contains 14 residues. The V gene's germline CDR1 is SGHDT and CDR2 YYEEEE. Trimming left V 0 bases short and J 6 bases short, with 10 bases between. The CDR3 region has the DNA TGTGCCAGCAGCTTGGCAGGGGTTCGTCAGCCCCAGCATTTT. Translated: CASSLAGVRQPQHF.

The rearrangement joins TRBV2 to TRBJ2-1, with TRBD2 matching over 13 bases. Trimming took 4 bases from V and 6 from J; bases not matched to a gene: 3. The CDR3 is made up of 15 amino acids. CDR1 and CDR2 from the germline V gene are SNHLY and FYNNEI. DNA for the CDR3: TGTGCCAGCAGTGGACTAGCGGGAGGTGGCAATGAGCAGTTCTTC. It codes for CASSGLAGGGNEQFF.

The chain uses TRBV5-1 and TRBJ1-4; 7 bases agree with TRBD1. V was pared by 0 bases and J by 7 bases, with 6 bases of the junction left unmatched. The germline CDR1 and CDR2 sequences are SGHRS and YFSETQ. CDR3 length equals 15 residues. DNA of the CDR3: TGCGCCAGCAGCTTGGACGGGACAGTGTTTGAAAAACTGTTTTTT. Translating it yields CASSLDGTVFEKLFF.

The gene calls are TRBV7-3 and TRBJ2-2, with TRBD2 matching over 13 bases. CDR1 is SGHTA, CDR2 FQGTGA, per germline. The CDR3 loop spans 17 amino acids. The trim removed 5 bases at V and 7 bases at J, leaving 10 bases unmatched. CDR3 DNA: TGTGCCAGCAGCACCTCCCCACTAGCGGGAGGGTACGGGGAGCTGTTTTTT. It translates to CASSTSPLAGGYGELFF.

This rearrangement joins TRBV4-1 to TRBJ2-3, with TRBD2 identical over 8 bases. The CDR3 spans 15 residues. Germline V lookup: CDR1 MGHRA, CDR2 YSYEKL. Unmatched junction bases numbered 5, after V lost 1 base and J lost 5 bases. This chain's CDR3 is CASSQADREGDTQYF. Here the CDR3 DNA reads TGCGCCAGCAGCCAAGCGGACCGGGAGGGAGATACGCAGTATTTT.

This clone was observed a single time. CDR3 nucleotides: TGTGCCAGCAGTTTTAGGGGACAGAGATTCTACGAGCAGTACTTC. This sequence encodes CASSFRGQRFYEQYF. This chain joins TRBV28 and TRBJ2-7; 7 nucleotides line up with TRBD1. V shed 3 bases and J 3 bases; nucleotides not matched to a gene: 8. The germline V gene encodes CDR1 MDHEN and CDR2 SYDVKM. CDR3 length: 15 amino acids.

In regard to this clone: Distinct nucleotide sequences in the sample also encode this CDR3. V and J are TRBV3-1 (or the pseudogene TRBV3-2) and TRBJ2-3, with 12 bases aligning to TRBD2. Per germline, CDR1 LGHDT and CDR2 YNNKEL (reference sequence). Trimming at V came to 4 bases and at J to 2 bases, leaving 4 bases not matched to a gene. CDR3 length: 16 amino acids. This chain's CDR3 is CASSPLAGGPTDTQYF. DNA for the CDR3: TGTGCCAGCAGCCCTCTAGCGGGAGGGCCCACAGATACGCAGTATTTT.

The CDR3 nucleotides are TGTGCCAGCAGTTACGGCAGACTTGACTATGGCTACACCTTC. Protein: CASSYGRLDYGYTF. The genes are TRBV6-6 and TRBJ1-2, with D hard to call. V was cut by 2 bases and J by 3 bases, with 10 bases left in between. This CDR3 comprises 14 residues. The V gene's germline CDR1 is MNHNY and CDR2 SVGAGI (reference sequence).

The V and J genes are TRBV27 and TRBJ2-1, with 12 bases identical to TRBD2. Germline trimming cut 5 bases from V and 0 bases from J; bases unmatched to any gene: 2. The CDR3 has 16 amino acids. The V gene's germline CDR1 is MNHEY and CDR2 SMNVEV (reference sequence). The CDR3 spells CASSPTSGSSYNEQFF. As DNA, the CDR3 is TGTGCCAGCAGTCCGACTAGCGGGAGCTCCTACAATGAGCAGTTCTTC.

The CDR3: CAITRGGGNTIYF. CDR3 bases: TGTGCCATCACCCGGGGAGGGGGAAACACCATATATTTT. The chain uses TRBV10-3 and TRBJ1-3, with no clear D. CDR3 length equals 13 residues. Trimming pared 7 bases from V and 4 bases from J, leaving 11 bases between. Germline V gives CDR1 ENHRY, CDR2 SYGVKD.

The chain joins TRBV20-1 to TRBJ2-7; a possible D gene is TRBD2 (5 bases). Germline V lookup: CDR1 DFQATT, CDR2 SNEGSKA (reference sequence). V was cut by 3 bases and J by 0 bases, with 12 bases left in between. The CDR3 has 14 amino acids. CDR3 loop: CSASRGLGSYEQYF. CDR3 DNA sequence: TGCAGTGCTAGTCGAGGGCTGGGCTCCTACGAGCAGTACTTC.

The chain uses TRBV7-9 and TRBJ1-4; TRBD1 aligns across 9 bases. J lost 8 bases, V lost 5 bases, and 9 bases had no gene match. This CDR3 spans 15 amino acids. Germline V lookup: CDR1 SEHNR, CDR2 FQNEAQ (reference sequence). As DNA, the CDR3 is TGTGCCAGCAGCATGACCCCGGGACAGGGAGAAAAACTGTTTTTT. It is translated as CASSMTPGQGEKLFF.

The gene calls are TRBV5-1 and TRBJ2-7, with 12 bases that match TRBD1. In germline, CDR1 is SGHRS, CDR2 YFSETQ. V lost 0 bases to trimming and J lost 5 bases; unmatched junction nucleotides: 9. This CDR3 contains 17 residues. The CDR3, as DNA: TGCGCCAGCAGCTTGGAGTTTTTGGGGACAGGGGGCCACGAGCAGTACTTC. This encodes CASSLEFLGTGGHEQYF.

This chain uses TRBV5-1 with TRBJ2-1; 11 nucleotides line up with TRBD2. CDR1 is SGHRS, CDR2 YFSETQ, per germline. This CDR3 is 15 amino acids long. The junction had 8 bases not matched to a gene; V was cut back by 4 bases and J by 8 bases. The CDR3 loop is CASSNLAGGGDEQFF. The CDR3 bases are TGCGCCAGCAGCAACTTAGCGGGAGGGGGCGATGAGCAGTTCTTC.

This sequence joins TRBV5-1 and TRBJ2-7; 9 positions match TRBD1. The CDR3 has 16 residues. Germline values: CDR1 SGHRS, CDR2 YFSETQ. The trim removed 4 bases at V and 0 bases at J, leaving 8 bases unmatched. The CDR3 coding sequence is TGCGCCAGCAGCCGGACAGGGGAGGGGCTCTCCTACGAGCAGTACTTC. Its translation is CASSRTGEGLSYEQYF.

The chain links TRBV7-3 to TRBJ2-3, with unresolved D. V lost 5 bases, J lost 0 bases, and 6 bases lay in between. The CDR3 length is 13 residues. Germline CDR1 reads SGHTA; CDR2 reads FQGTGA. The CDR3 region has the DNA TGTGCCAGCAGCCCTTCTAGCACAGATACGCAGTATTTT. Protein product: CASSPSSTDTQYF.

The chain links TRBV19 to TRBJ2-2, with no clear D. This CDR3 is built from 16 residues. CDR1 and CDR2 (germline): LNHDA, SQIVND (reference sequence). V lost 5 bases and J 2 bases, leaving 15 bases between the germline ends. CDR3 nucleotide sequence: TGTGCCAGTAGTCCCCCCTTCGGAGAAAACACCGGGGAGCTGTTTTTT. This sequence encodes CASSPPFGENTGELFF.

The rearrangement uses TRBV28 and TRBJ2-2; 11 nucleotides agree with TRBD2. This CDR3 is built from 15 residues. The germline CDR1 and CDR2 sequences are MDHEN and SYDVKM. V trimming: 5 bases; J trimming: 1 base; junction bases outside the gene matches: 0. In DNA form, the CDR3 reads TGTGCCAGCAGTACTAGCGGGAGGAACACCGGGGAGCTGTTTTTT. This sequence encodes CASSTSGRNTGELFF.